This T cell receptor (beta chain) was documented in a study of response to subunit inactivated influenza vaccine. The ends lost 5 bases at V and 3 bases at J; junction bases unmatched: 11. The CDR3 has 19 amino acids. Germline values: CDR1 SGHAT, CDR2 FQNNGV. TCRdb re-called the RT-PCR reads with MiXCR, one entry per CDR3 protein. This table holds about 700,000 distinct CDR3 sequences, around a sixth found once. This sequence joins TRBV11-2 and TRBJ2-2; 14 bases fit TRBD2. The sequence was collected from a man aged 50 to 59 who received an inactivated influenza vaccine. The specimen was PBMCs from blood, collected 11 to 12 days after vaccination. The CDR3 protein is CASSPRGLAGAGDTGELFF. CDR3 DNA: TGTGCCAGCAGCCCCCGGGGACTAGCGGGAGCGGGGGACACCGGGGAGCTGTTTTTT.